This T cell receptor beta chain stems from a study of shared clonotypes between healthy human individuals. Study context: The composition of the donors was a couple of women and a few men aged 18 to 49.

Study-wide results and caveats: Incompleteness in sorted-subset sequencing, despite large depth, was shown by rarefaction.

Repertoires were generated with immunoSEQ multiplex PCR, while TCRdb's copy carries only in-frame clones and drops some. Here the sample spans 900,000 to 1,200,000 clones, about 84% being singletons. Splitting of CD4+ cells produced CD45RA+ naive and CD45RA-negative memory subsets. CDR1 and CDR2 (germline): SGHTA, FQGTGA. The CDR3 loop spans 16 amino acids. J lost 4 bases, V lost 5 bases, and 8 bases had no gene match. Worth noting for this clone: No antigen is known for it.

The receptor was isolated from a man aged 18 to 29 in good health. Some clones in this sample may be carry-over from other donors' samples. J is TRBJ2-5 and V is TRBV7-3, with 12 bases matching TRBD1. The sample consisted of memory CD4+ T cells from PBMCs. Subset here: CD45RA-negative fraction. This chain's CDR3 is CASSIGTGGIGETQYF. Here the CDR3 DNA reads TGTGCCAGCAGCATAGGGACAGGGGGCATAGGAGAGACCCAGTACTTC.